The 17 T cell receptor beta chains below all came from one sample that was sequenced in a study of cytomegalovirus exposure and HLA in healthy donors (dated 2017 in TCRdb). Library creation used the immunoSEQ multiplex PCR assay. The multiplex PCR relied on a mix of 60 forward primers for TCR Vbeta segments and 13 reverse primers for TCR Jbeta segments. The clones in this table, taken by TCRdb from immuneACCESS, are in-frame only. Not every clone is retained; where verified, under half of the shortfall comes from an unresolved V gene, and the cause of the rest is unknown. Across this sample there are roughly 120,000 clones, with roughly 69% seen only once. Of the sample, about 2.2% is held by the ten largest clones. The source material was PBMCs. The source is a woman in her 30s in good health and CMV-seronegative.

The gene calls are TRBV30 and TRBJ1-1, with a possible D match to TRBD1 (5 bases). Germline assignment: CDR1 GTSNPN and CDR2 SVGIG (reference sequence). CDR3 length equals 12 residues. V was clipped by 1 base and J by 7 bases, with 10 bases between them. CDR3 residues: CAWSETAGEAFF. The CDR3 DNA follows: TGTGCCTGGAGTGAGACAGCCGGTGAAGCTTTCTTT.

This clone was detected a few times. The V call is TRBV4-1, the J call TRBJ2-1, with 12 bases that match TRBD2. After removal of 4 bases from V and 4 bases from J, the junction contained 5 bases not matched to a gene. CDR1 is MGHRA and CDR2 is YSYEKL in the germline V gene. The length of the CDR3 is 16 residues. CDR3 sequence: CASSRAGTSGYNEQFF. The CDR3 DNA follows: TGCGCCAGCAGCCGCGCCGGGACTAGCGGGTACAATGAGCAGTTCTTC.

J is TRBJ2-3 and V is TRBV7-9; D is perhaps TRBD2 (6 bases). V lost 5 bases and J 0 bases, leaving 12 bases between the germline ends. This CDR3 is built from 15 residues. Germline loops: CDR1 SEHNR, CDR2 FQNEAQ (reference sequence). Here the CDR3 DNA reads TGTGCCAGCAGCGGGACTTATATTAGCACAGATACGCAGTATTTT. It yields the protein CASSGTYISTDTQYF.

The rearrangement uses TRBV18 and TRBJ2-2; TRBD2 matches 11 bases. V shed 6 bases, J shed 4 bases, and the junction held 7 bases outside the gene matches. From germline, CDR1 is KGHSH and CDR2 LQKENI. The CDR3 has 16 residues. CDR3 region: CASSTGLAEVTGELFF. The CDR3 bases are TGTGCCAGCTCGACGGGACTAGCGGAGGTCACCGGGGAGCTGTTTTTT. The full variable domain, rest sourced from reference TRBV18 and TRBJ2-2, is NAGVMQNPRHLVRRRGQEARLRCSPMKGHSHVYWYRQLPEEGLKFMVYLQKENIIDESGMPKERFSAEFPKEGPSILRIQQVVRGDSAAYFCASSTGLAEVTGELFFGEGSRLTVL.

The CDR3 loop reads CAWNRGRETQYF. The CDR3 DNA reads TGTGCCTGGAACAGGGGGAGAGAGACCCAGTACTTC. This rearrangement joins TRBV30 to TRBJ2-5; 8 nucleotides match TRBD1. V trimming: 4 bases; J trimming: 4 bases; junction bases outside the gene matches: 2. The CDR3 runs 12 residues. The germline V gene encodes CDR1 GTSNPN and CDR2 SVGIG (reference sequence).

This clone was seen more than once but under ten times. The V call is TRBV6-1, the J call TRBJ1-1, with D uncertain. This CDR3 has 15 amino acids. The ends were cut back, 5 bases at V and 1 base at J, with 14 bases in the middle. Germline CDR1 reads MNHNS; CDR2 reads SASEGT. Written as DNA, the CDR3 is TGTGCCAGCAGTAAATCATCGGGAGCGAACACTGAAGCTTTCTTT. Residues: CASSKSSGANTEAFF.

This rearrangement joins TRBV19 to TRBJ2-5; tentative D call: TRBD1 (6 bases). Trimming removed 4 bases at V and 4 bases at J, with 7 bases between. Germline assignment: CDR1 LNHDA and CDR2 SQIVND (reference sequence). The CDR3 spans 12 residues. CDR3 amino acids: CASSRDTETQYF. The CDR3 coding sequence is TGTGCCAGTAGTAGGGACACAGAGACCCAGTACTTC.

The chain uses TRBV7-8 and TRBJ2-7; D is undetermined. Germline values: CDR1 SGHVS, CDR2 FQNEAQ. V shed 2 bases and J shed 2 bases, with 10 bases lying between them. This CDR3 is 14 amino acids long. CDR3: CASSLSPSPYEQYF. The CDR3 nucleotides read TGTGCCAGCAGCTTATCCCCTTCCCCCTACGAGCAGTACTTC.

The rearrangement links TRBV4-3 to TRBJ2-3; 10 bases are shared with TRBD2. The J segment lost 5 bases and the V segment lost 1 base, leaving 6 bases of the junction unmatched. The germline V gene encodes CDR1 LGHNA and CDR2 YSLEER. The CDR3 has 16 residues. The CDR3 DNA follows: TGCGCCAGCAGCCAAGTGAGCGGGAGGGCCGGAGATACGCAGTATTTT. It is translated as CASSQVSGRAGDTQYF.

The sample holds a few counts of this clone. The chain joins TRBV4-3 to TRBJ1-5, with 8 positions matching TRBD1. There are 14 residues in the CDR3. J was trimmed by 2 bases and V by 4 bases; bases with no gene match: 1. Per germline, CDR1 LGHNA and CDR2 YSLEER. CDR3 region: CASSLGQGNQPQHF. In DNA form, the CDR3 reads TGCGCCAGCAGCCTGGGACAGGGCAATCAGCCCCAGCATTTT.

The chain is built from TRBV28 and TRBJ1-1; D unresolved. The germline V and J ends were trimmed by 3 bases and 5 bases, with 13 bases remaining between them. Germline assignment: CDR1 MDHEN and CDR2 SYDVKM. This CDR3 has 14 amino acids. CDR3: CASSFDGIGTEAFF. CDR3 bases: TGTGCCAGCAGTTTCGACGGGATAGGAACTGAAGCTTTCTTT.

The rearrangement uses TRBV9 and TRBJ2-3, with 10 bases aligning to TRBD2. Trimming took 6 bases from V and 1 from J; bases not matched to a gene: 11. The CDR3 is 17 residues long. The germline gives CDR1 SGDLS, CDR2 YYNGEE. In nucleotides, the CDR3 is TGTGCCAGCACCAAGAGGGCTAGCGGGAGCCGCACAGATACGCAGTATTTT. Encoded protein: CASTKRASGSRTDTQYF.

This chain uses TRBV30 with TRBJ2-7, with D perhaps TRBD2 (6 bases). Germline lookup yields CDR1 GTSNPN and CDR2 SVGIG (reference sequence). CDR3 length: 16 residues. The V gene lost 0 bases and the J gene lost 6 bases, with 21 bases spanning the gap. As DNA, the CDR3 is TGTGCCTGGAGTGTACCCCTGCTAGCGAAACTACGCGAGCAGTACTTC. The encoded protein is CAWSVPLLAKLREQYF.

The V and J genes are TRBV5-1 and TRBJ2-7, with TRBD1 identical over 7 bases. Per germline, CDR1 SGHRS and CDR2 YFSETQ. This CDR3 comprises 14 residues. With V trimmed by 7 bases and J by 6 bases, 13 bases remained unmatched. CDR3 nucleotides: TGCGCCAGCCGCAGGTTTGAGGGGGCTAGCGAGCAGTACTTC. Its protein is CASRRFEGASEQYF.

The rearrangement uses TRBV27 and TRBJ2-7; D is possibly TRBD1 (6 bases). In germline, CDR1 is MNHEY, CDR2 SMNVEV (reference sequence). The V and J ends lost 7 bases and 3 bases respectively, with 10 bases between them. The CDR3 runs to 12 residues. The DNA of the CDR3 is TGTGCCAGCACTGACAGGCACTACGAGCAGTACTTC. This sequence encodes CASTDRHYEQYF.

This rearrangement joins TRBV20-1 to TRBJ2-1; D uncertain. Per the germline V gene, CDR1 is DFQATT and CDR2 is SNEGSKA (reference sequence). The CDR3 extends over 11 amino acids. V lost 1 base and J lost 8, with 6 bases in between. In DNA form, the CDR3 reads TGCAGTGCTAGAGCGGGTTATGAGCAGTTCTTC. Its protein is CSARAGYEQFF.

This rearrangement joins TRBV5-1 to TRBJ2-1, with TRBD2 identical over 10 bases. V shed 0 bases and J 7 bases; nucleotides not matched to a gene: 7. This CDR3 contains 16 residues. The germline CDR1 and CDR2 sequences are SGHRS and YFSETQ. CDR3 DNA sequence: TGCGCCAGCAGCTTGGTCGGGCTAGCGGGAGAGAATGAGCAGTTCTTC. It encodes CASSLVGLAGENEQFF.